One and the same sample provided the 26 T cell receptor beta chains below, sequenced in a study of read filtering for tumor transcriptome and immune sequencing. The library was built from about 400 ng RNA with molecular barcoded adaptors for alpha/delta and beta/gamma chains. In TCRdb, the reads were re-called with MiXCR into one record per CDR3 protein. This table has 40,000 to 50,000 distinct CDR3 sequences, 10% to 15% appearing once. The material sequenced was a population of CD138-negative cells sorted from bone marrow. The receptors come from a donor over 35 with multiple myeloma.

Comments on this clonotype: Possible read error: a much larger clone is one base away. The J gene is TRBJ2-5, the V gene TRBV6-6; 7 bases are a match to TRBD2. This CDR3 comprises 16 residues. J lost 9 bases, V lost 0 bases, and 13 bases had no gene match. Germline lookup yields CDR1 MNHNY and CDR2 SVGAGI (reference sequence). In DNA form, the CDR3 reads TGTGCCAGCAGTTACTCGGTGGGGGGGGAGAAGAAGGCCCAGTACTTC. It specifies CASSYSVGGEKKAQYF.

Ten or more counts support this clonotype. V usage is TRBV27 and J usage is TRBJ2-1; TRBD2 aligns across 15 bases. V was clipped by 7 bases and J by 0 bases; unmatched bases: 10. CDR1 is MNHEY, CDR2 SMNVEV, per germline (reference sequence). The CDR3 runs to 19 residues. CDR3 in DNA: TGTGCCAGCAAACCCCCGGGACTAGCGGGAGGACGCTCCTACAATGAGCAGTTCTTC. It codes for CASKPPGLAGGRSYNEQFF.

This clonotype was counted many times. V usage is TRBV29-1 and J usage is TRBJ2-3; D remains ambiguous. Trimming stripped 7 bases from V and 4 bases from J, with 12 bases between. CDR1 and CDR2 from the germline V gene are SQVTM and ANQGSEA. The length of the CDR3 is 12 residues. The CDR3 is CSAAGAADTQYF. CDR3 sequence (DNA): TGCAGCGCCGCTGGCGCTGCAGATACGCAGTATTTT.

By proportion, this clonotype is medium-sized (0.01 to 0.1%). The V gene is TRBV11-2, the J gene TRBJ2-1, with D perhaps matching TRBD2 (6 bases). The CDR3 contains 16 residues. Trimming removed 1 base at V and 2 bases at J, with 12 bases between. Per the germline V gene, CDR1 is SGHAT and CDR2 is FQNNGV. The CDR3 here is CASSLVGGGPYNEQFF. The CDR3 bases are TGTGCCAGCAGCTTAGTGGGAGGAGGCCCCTACAATGAGCAGTTCTTC.

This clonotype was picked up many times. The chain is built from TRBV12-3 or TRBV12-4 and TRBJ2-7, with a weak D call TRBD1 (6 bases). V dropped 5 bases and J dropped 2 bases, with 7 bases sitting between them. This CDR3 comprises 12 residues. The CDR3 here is CASSQGTYEQYF. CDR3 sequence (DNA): TGTGCCAGCAGTCAGGGGACCTACGAGCAGTACTTC.

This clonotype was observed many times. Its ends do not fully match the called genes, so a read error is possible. In nucleotides, the CDR3 is TGTGCCAGCAGCTTGCGGGTAGCGGGAGTGGTTGAGCAGCTCTTC. Translated, it gives CASSLRVAGVVEQLF. The genes are TRBV5-5 and TRBJ2-1; TRBD2 matches at 9 bases. The germline CDR1 and CDR2 sequences are SGHKS and YYEKEE (reference sequence). The CDR3 runs to 15 residues.

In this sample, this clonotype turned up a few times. This chain's CDR3 is CASSPYRGNTEAFF. The CDR3, as DNA: TGTGCCAGCAGCCCCTACCGTGGGAACACTGAAGCTTTCTTT. The V gene is TRBV7-6, the J gene TRBJ1-1, with D unresolved. Germline V lookup: CDR1 SGHVS, CDR2 FNYEAQ. The CDR3 spans 14 residues. V gave up 5 bases and J gave up 1 base, with 11 bases separating them.

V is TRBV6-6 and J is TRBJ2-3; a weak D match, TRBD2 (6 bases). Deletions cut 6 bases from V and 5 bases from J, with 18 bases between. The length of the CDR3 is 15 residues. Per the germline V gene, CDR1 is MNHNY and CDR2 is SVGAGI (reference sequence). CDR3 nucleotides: TGTGCCAGCAGGCGACTAGTGAGGGGCGAAGATACGCAGTATTTT. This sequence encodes CASRRLVRGEDTQYF.

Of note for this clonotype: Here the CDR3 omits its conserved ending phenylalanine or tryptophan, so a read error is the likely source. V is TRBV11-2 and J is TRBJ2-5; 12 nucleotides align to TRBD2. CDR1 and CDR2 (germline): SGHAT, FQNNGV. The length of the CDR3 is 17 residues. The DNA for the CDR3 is TGCGCCAGCAGCCTCAATGTTGGGACTAGCGGGCAAGAGACCCAGTACTAC. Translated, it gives CASSLNVGTSGQETQYY.

The CDR3 region has the DNA TGTGCCAGCAGTCCACAGGGGGCAGAGAGCTCCTACAATGAGCAGTTCTTC. The encoded protein is CASSPQGAESSYNEQFF. V gene TRBV28 combines with J gene TRBJ2-1; 9 bases line up with TRBD1. The CDR3 totals 17 residues. Germline assignment: CDR1 MDHEN and CDR2 SYDVKM. V was clipped by 5 bases and J by 0 bases; unmatched bases: 8. Together with reference TRBV28 and TRBJ2-1, the CDR3 gives the full variable domain: DVKVTQSSRYLVKRTGEKVFLECVQDMDHENMFWYRQDPGLGLRLIYFSYDVKMKEKGDIPEGYSVSREKKERFSLILESASTNQTSMYLCASSPQGAESSYNEQFFGPGTRLTVL.

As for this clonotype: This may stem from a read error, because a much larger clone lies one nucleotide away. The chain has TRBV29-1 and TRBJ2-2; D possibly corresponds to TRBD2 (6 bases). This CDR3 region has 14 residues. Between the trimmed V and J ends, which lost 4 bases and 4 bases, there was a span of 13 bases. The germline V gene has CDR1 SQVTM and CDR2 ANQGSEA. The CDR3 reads CSVAPGDRTGELFF. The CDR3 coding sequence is TGCAGCGTTGCCCCGGGGGACCGCACCGGGGAGCTGTTTTTT.

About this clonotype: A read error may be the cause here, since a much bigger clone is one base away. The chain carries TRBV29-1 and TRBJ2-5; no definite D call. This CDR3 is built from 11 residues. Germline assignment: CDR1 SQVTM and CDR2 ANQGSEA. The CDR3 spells CSAQWQGTQYF. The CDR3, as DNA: TGCAGCGCCCAGTGGCAAGGGACCCAGTACTTC. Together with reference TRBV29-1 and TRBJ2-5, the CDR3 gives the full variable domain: SAVISQKPSRDICQRGTSLTIQCQVDSQVTMMFWYRQQPGQSLTLIATANQGSEATYESGFVIDKFPISRPNLTFSTLTVSNMSPEDSSIYLCSAQWQGTQYFGPGTRLLVL.

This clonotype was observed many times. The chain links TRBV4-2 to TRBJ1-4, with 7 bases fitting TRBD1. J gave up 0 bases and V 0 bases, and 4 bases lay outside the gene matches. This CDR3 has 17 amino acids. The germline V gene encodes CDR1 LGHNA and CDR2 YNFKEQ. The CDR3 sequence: CASSQEGQHATNEKLFF. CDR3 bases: TGTGCCAGCAGCCAAGAGGGACAGCATGCAACTAATGAAAAACTGTTTTTT.

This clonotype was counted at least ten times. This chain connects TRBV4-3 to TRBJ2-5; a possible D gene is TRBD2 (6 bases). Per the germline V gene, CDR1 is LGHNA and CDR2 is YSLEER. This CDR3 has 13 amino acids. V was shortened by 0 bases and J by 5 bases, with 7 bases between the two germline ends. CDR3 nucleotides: TGCGCCAGCAGCCAAGATCGGGAGGAGACCCAGTACTTC. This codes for CASSQDREETQYF.

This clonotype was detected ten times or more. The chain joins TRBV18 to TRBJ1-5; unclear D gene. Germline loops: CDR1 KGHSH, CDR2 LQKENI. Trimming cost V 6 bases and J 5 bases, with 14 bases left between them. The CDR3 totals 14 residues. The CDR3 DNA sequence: TGTGCCAGCTCGCCCGTTACCGTCTATCAGCCCCAGCATTTT. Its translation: CASSPVTVYQPQHF. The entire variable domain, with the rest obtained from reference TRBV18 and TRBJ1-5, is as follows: NAGVMQNPRHLVRRRGQEARLRCSPMKGHSHVYWYRQLPEEGLKFMVYLQKENIIDESGMPKERFSAEFPKEGPSILRIQQVVRGDSAAYFCASSPVTVYQPQHFGDGTRLSIL.

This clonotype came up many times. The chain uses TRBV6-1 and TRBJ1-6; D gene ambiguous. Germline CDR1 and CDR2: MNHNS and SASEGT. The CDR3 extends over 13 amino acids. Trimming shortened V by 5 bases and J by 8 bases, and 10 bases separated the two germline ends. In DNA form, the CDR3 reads TGTGCCAGCAGTTTGGCCCGAGATTCACCCCTCCACTTT. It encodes CASSLARDSPLHF.

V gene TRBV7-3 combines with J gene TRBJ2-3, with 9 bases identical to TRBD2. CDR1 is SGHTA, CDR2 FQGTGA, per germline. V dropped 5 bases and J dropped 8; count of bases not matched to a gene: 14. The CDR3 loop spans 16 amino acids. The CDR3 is CASSPTAAGGPGTQYF. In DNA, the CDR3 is TGTGCCAGCAGCCCGACTGCGGCGGGAGGGCCGGGTACGCAGTATTTT. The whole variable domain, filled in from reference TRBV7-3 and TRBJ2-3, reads GAGVSQTPSNKVTEKGKYVELRCDPISGHTALYWYRQSLGQGPEFLIYFQGTGAADDSGLPNDRFFAVRPEGSVSTLKIQRTERGDSAVYLCASSPTAAGGPGTQYFGPGTRLTVL.

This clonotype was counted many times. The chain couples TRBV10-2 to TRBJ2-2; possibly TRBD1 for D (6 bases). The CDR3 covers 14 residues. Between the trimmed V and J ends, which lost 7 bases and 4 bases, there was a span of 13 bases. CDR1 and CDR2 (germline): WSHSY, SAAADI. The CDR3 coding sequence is TGCGCCAGCACAGAATGGGGGCTCACCGGGGAGCTGTTTTTT. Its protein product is CASTEWGLTGELFF.

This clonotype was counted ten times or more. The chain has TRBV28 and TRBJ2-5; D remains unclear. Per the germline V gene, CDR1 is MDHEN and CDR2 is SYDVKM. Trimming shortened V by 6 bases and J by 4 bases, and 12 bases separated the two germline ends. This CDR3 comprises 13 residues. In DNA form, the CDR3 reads TGTGCCAGCAGCCCACCAAAGGGAGAGACCCAGTACTTC. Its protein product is CASSPPKGETQYF.

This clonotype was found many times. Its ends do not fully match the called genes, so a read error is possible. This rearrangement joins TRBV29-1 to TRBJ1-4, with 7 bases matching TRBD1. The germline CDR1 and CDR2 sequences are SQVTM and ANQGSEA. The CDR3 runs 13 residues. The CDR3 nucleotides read TGCAGCGTTAAGAGACAGGGCGATGAAAAACGGTTTTTT. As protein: CSVKRQGDEKRFF.

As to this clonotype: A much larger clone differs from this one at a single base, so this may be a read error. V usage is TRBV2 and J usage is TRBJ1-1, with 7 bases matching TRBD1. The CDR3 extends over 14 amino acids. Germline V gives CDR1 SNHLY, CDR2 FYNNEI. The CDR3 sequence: CASTTGLGNTGAFF. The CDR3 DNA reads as TGTGCCAGCACGACAGGGCTGGGGAACACTGGAGCTTTCTTT. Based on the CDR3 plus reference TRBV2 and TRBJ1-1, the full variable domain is EPEVTQTPSHQVTQMGQEVILRCVPISNHLYFYWYRQILGQKVEFLVSFYNNEISEKSEIFDDQFSVERPDGSNFTLKIRSTKLEDSAMYFCASTTGLGNTGAFFGQGTRLTVV.

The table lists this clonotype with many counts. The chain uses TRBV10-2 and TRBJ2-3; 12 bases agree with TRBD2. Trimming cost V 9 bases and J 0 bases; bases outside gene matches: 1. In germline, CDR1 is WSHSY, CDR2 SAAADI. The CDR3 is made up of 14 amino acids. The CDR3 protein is CASGTSGSTDTQYF. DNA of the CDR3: TGCGCCAGTGGGACTAGCGGGAGCACAGATACGCAGTATTTT.

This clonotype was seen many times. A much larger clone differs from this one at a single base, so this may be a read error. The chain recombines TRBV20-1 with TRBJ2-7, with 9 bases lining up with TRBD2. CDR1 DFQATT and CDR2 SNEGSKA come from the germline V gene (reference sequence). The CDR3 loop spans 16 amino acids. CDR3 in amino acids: CSASSTGTSYTYEQHF. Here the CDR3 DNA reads TGCAGTGCTAGTAGTACCGGGACTAGCTATACCTACGAGCAGCACTTC.

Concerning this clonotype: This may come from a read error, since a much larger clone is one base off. The CDR3 DNA reads as TGTGCCAGCAGTTACGAGCCAGGGGCCGGGGAGCTGTTTTTT. It specifies CASSYEPGAGELFF. The chain has TRBV6-5 and TRBJ2-2; the D gene is possibly TRBD1 (6 bases). The V and J ends lost 2 bases and 6 bases respectively, with 10 bases between them. CDR3 length: 14 amino acids. The germline CDR1 and CDR2 sequences are MNHEY and SVGAGI.

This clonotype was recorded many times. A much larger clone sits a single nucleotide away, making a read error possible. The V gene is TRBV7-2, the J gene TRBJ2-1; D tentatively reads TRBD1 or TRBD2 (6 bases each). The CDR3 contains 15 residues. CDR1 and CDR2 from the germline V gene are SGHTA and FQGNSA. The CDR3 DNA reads TGTGCCAGCAGCCCAGTGGGGGGCTCCTACAATGGGCAGTTCTTC. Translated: CASSPVGGSYNGQFF.

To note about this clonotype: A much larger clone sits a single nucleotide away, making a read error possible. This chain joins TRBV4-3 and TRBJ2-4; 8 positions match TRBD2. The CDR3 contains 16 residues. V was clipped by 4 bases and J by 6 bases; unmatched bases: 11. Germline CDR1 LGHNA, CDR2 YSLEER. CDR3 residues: CASSREAGLAGNIQYF. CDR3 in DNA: TGCGCCAGCAGCCGAGAGGCCGGACTAGCTGGAAACATTCAGTACTTC.